This T cell receptor (beta chain) emerged from a study of cytomegalovirus exposure and HLA in healthy donors (dated by TCRdb to about 2017). Background on the whole study: An earlier analysis of some 500 of the donors reported roughly 300 Gb of sequence data and 117 million unique TCR beta sequences from about 180 million T cells. About 330 gigabases of sequencing data and approximately 91 million unique TCR sequences made up an early release that covered nearly 650 HLA-typed donors. Of the 300 to 400 genotyped donors, over 70% fell in the genetic ancestry cluster associated with self-reported Caucasian donors. The study was designed to test whether signatures of past pathogen exposure could be identified by cataloging public T cell receptors. The T cell repertoires of 700 or so subjects were profiled by immunosequencing and related to cytomegalovirus serostatus. Besides the first cohort of roughly 640 subjects, a separate validation cohort made up of roughly 120 different subjects was used. The study combined high-throughput TCR immunosequencing, statistical association of individual TCRs with disease status, and machine learning to predict cytomegalovirus infection status. A later analysis re-examined previously published TCR beta repertoires from several hundred donors and added high-resolution HLA genotyping to investigate patterns of TCR occurrence. In the later analysis, no new phenotypic data were used to find candidate immune exposures; instead, reliance was placed on TCR beta sequences and their occurrence across donors. In an earlier analysis of a few hundred of the donors, high-throughput TCR beta sequencing was used to judge whether each TCR beta V gene segment behaved as functional or pseudogenic. Alongside the repertoire data, information on donor age, sex, ethnicity and CMV serostatus was compiled. A later genetic analysis used genome-wide SNP genotypes for 398 of the 666 donors, treating that subset as a discovery cohort. Every discovery cohort repertoire had been produced on one sequencing platform. Class I and class II HLA loci were covered by the typing at four-digit resolution. The number of typed donors differed by locus: about 629-630 for A, B, C, DRB1 and DQB1; 522 for DQA1; 606 for DPA1; and some 450 for DPB1. Five DR-DQ haplotypes were handled as single units for association and clustering, since linkage in the cohort was strong. Across some 400 genotyped donors of the cohort, an average of about 250,000 unique TCR beta nucleotide sequences per donor were sequenced, and about a sixth of those sequences were non-productive.

The cohort comprised more than 550 healthy bone marrow donors. At the time of sampling, every cohort member was nominally healthy, though immune exposures that went unrecorded were likely present. The donor tested CMV seronegative and was one of the 352 seronegative cohort members. A peripheral blood sample was provided by each donor, and peripheral blood mononuclear cells were used for TCR beta sequencing. Genomic DNA was extracted from the blood cell samples with the Qiagen DNeasy Blood Extraction Kit. CDR1 and CDR2 were assigned from the germline V gene (reference sequence) as MNHEY and SMNVEV. The germline ends are 17 bases apart after V is trimmed by 7 bases and J by 8 bases. Counted from cysteine to phenylalanine, this CDR3 has 13 amino acids. Left in the record is the CDR3 DNA by itself, 39 bases read in frame from the first base. This clone was seen a few times. Which antigen it targets is not known. Nothing much larger sits one base from this clone, and base qualities are not available.

The library was generated by the immunoSEQ multiplex PCR assay. For the multiplex PCR, a mixture combining 60 forward primers for TCR Vbeta segments and 13 reverse primers for TCR Jbeta segments was used. Amplification of the CDR3 region of rearranged TCR beta genes was performed with a multiplex PCR assay on genomic DNA. The Illumina HiSeq System was used to sequence the amplified TCR beta libraries as 87-base-pair reads. The study's own analysis went as follows. In a later analysis, around 80 million unique TCR beta chains were counted across the approximately 670 repertoires, and around 11 million of these chains were shared by at least two donors. To remove PCR and sequencing errors, raw reads were error-corrected and collapsed into unique sequences using a nearest-neighbor algorithm that merged closely related sequences. CDR3 sequences were aligned to IMGT reference sequences to assign V, D and J gene segments. For a sequence to be retained, at least a six-nucleotide match to both a V gene segment and a J gene segment was required. A rearrangement counted as productive if the CDR3 had no stop codons and remained in frame with V and J, and every other rearrangement counted as non-productive. CDR3 was defined by IMGT convention, running from the second conserved V-encoded cysteine to the conserved J-encoded phenylalanine. In an earlier analysis of more than 550 of the donors, sequences lacking an unambiguous match to a single V gene segment were excluded. In an earlier analysis of approximately 560 of the donors, a V segment was called functional when productive rearrangements were above 56.7%, and segregating when the standard deviation between donors exceeded 5%. A statistical classification framework was built for diagnosing cytomegalovirus status from the catalog of TCR beta chain sequences. In a later analysis, V and J genes were assigned by comparing TCR nucleotide sequences against IMGT/GENE-DB human TR gene sequences. In a later analysis, CDR3 sequences and most-parsimonious VDJ recombination scenarios were assigned using the TCRdist pipeline. In a later analysis, each TCR beta chain was defined by its CDR3 amino acid sequence together with its V-gene family, and reads without a unique V-gene family were excluded. A later analysis removed 550 to 650 highly shared, low-generation-probability nucleotide sequences to deal with suspected cross-contamination and a sequencing artifact. For each public chain, a later analysis derived a clonal expansion index from normalized ranks of inferred template counts within each repertoire. In a later analysis, generation probabilities were computed with a VDJ recombination model fitted to out-of-frame rearrangements, and the resulting probabilities were checked against IGoR. A later analysis scored TCR-TCR, TCR-HLA and TCR-CMV co-occurrence with hypergeometric tests, applying a repertoire-size bias correction to TCR pairs. In a later analysis, false discovery rates were estimated by permuting HLA or CMV assignments 20 times. In a later analysis, co-occurring TCRs were grouped with DBSCAN, and TCRdist sequence similarity was added when clustering was performed within HLA-allele-positive subsets. Co-occurrence clustering excluded repertoires with fewer than 30,000 or more than 120,000 public chains, plus five with anomalous nucleotide sharing. Not all clones reach the TCRdb copy of this immuneACCESS table, which keeps in-frame sequences only. Checked studies attribute under half of the gap to unresolved V genes and leave the rest unexplained. That table gives V, J and clone size, and the DNA gave D and trimming. The table for this sample lists 150,000 to 200,000 clones; about 62% of them were counted only once. Of the sample, around 2.9% falls within the top ten clones.

The paper as a whole reports these results and caveats: A later genetic analysis reported fewer N-insertions in productive TCRs among donors in an Asian-associated ancestry cluster than the approximately 700-donor mean. Fewer than 20 rarely observed V segments, including chromosome 9 orphons, were excluded from the earlier analysis of several hundred of the donors because counts were too low. This cohort had only TCR beta chains sequenced, and the lack of alpha or paired-chain data limited which features could be detected. The classifier was reported to diagnose cytomegalovirus status with high specificity and sensitivity in both the original cohort and the validation cohort. According to the authors, the approach could potentially be generalized to other disease states and immunological phenotypes. Presence/absence analyses assumed roughly uniform sequencing depth across donors, an assumption that may not hold. Across donors, most TCR sequences were observed very rarely, whereas some public TCRs were present in many individuals. A further reported finding was that TCR beta sequences accurately predicted the HLA-A and HLA-B alleles for most subjects in the first cohort. In a later analysis, HLA-associated TCR beta chains were found to be more clonally expanded and to have lower generation probabilities than equally common non-associated chains. Because HLA typing was unavailable for some donors at each locus, only the typed subset was used in association tests. In a later analysis, the rate of TCR association differed among HLA loci, with DRB1 alleles having the most associated TCRs and HLA-C alleles having the fewest. According to a later analysis, most CMV-associated TCR beta chains appeared to be HLA-restricted, and the HLA associations seemed to be driven largely by CMV exposure. An earlier analysis of approximately 530 of the donors showed that most TCR beta V segments appeared in productive rearrangements either about 87% or about 30% of the time, which broadly matched IMGT annotations. For the cohort, immune exposure information was limited to CMV serostatus. Strong co-occurrence of HLA alleles, especially DR and DQ, made assigning TCR associations to individual alleles difficult. Correlated functional status among segregating V segments might be attributable to linkage disequilibrium, but an unknown experimental factor could not be ruled out. Some IMGT-functional V segments, including TRBV6-2 and TRBV6-3, could not be distinguished by the 87-base-pair reads and were therefore excluded. A later genetic analysis associated a missense DCLRE1C variant with V-gene and J-gene trimming of TCR beta chains, and an independent cohort replicated the association. A cluster of highly shared sequence variants was judged likely to be a technical artifact of the sequencing pipeline. In vitro tests confirmed that three of the cytomegalovirus-associated TCR beta chains recognize cytomegalovirus antigens. Several of the top co-occurrence clusters appeared to be linked to parvovirus B19, influenza, CMV and Epstein-Barr virus, according to a later analysis. Specific HLA alleles were associated with over 15,000 TCR beta sequences at a false discovery rate of 0.05 in a later analysis. A total of 164 TCR beta chains were listed by the study as associated with cytomegalovirus.

Sample: PBMCs. The V and J segments used are TRBV27 and TRBJ1-2, with the D gene uncertain. This TCR was sampled from a man aged 40-50 years in good health and CMV-seronegative. The DNA sequence is TGTGCCAGCAAGGCGACGGAACGACTCGGCTACACCTTC. Its protein is CASKATERLGYTF.